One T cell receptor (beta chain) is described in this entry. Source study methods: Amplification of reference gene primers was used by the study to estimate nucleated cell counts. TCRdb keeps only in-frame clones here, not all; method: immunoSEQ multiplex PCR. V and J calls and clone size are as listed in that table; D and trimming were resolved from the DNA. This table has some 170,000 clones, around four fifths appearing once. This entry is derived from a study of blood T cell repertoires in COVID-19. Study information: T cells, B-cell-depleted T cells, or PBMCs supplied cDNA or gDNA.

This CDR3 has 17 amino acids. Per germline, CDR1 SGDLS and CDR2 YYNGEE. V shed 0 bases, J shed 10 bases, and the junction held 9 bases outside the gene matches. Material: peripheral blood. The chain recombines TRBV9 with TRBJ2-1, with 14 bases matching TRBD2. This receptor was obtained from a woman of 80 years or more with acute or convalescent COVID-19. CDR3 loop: CASSVVPGTSGGVEQFF. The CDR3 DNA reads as TGTGCCAGCAGCGTAGTACCCGGGACTAGCGGGGGAGTCGAGCAGTTCTTC.